This TCR beta chain was retrieved from a study of blood T cell repertoires in COVID-19. Whole-study context: The United States, Italy and Spain were the sources of the acute and convalescent COVID-19 samples.

With 3 bases clipped from V and 6 bases from J, the junction kept 3 bases outside the gene matches. Germline CDR1 and CDR2: LGHDT and YNNKEL (reference sequence). CDR3 length equals 14 residues. Some clones are missing from TCRdb's copy, which holds only in-frame ones; the method was immunoSEQ multiplex PCR. The data hold 110,000 or so clones, with 80% observed a single time. The sample taken for sequencing was peripheral blood. The chain links TRBV3-1 (or the pseudogene TRBV3-2) to TRBJ2-2, with 8 bases fitting TRBD2. This sequence originates from a human donor in a cohort sampled during active or convalescent COVID-19. In DNA form, the CDR3 reads TGTGCCAGCAGCCACTTACTAGCGGCCGGGGAGCTGTTTTTT. This sequence encodes CASSHLLAAGELFF.